These 23 T cell receptor beta chains came from one sample sequenced in a study of graft-versus-host responses after intestinal transplantation. The antigens for these receptors are not known. Assay: immunoSEQ multiplex PCR; the TCRdb copy retains only in-frame clones and omits some. The sample has just over 40,000 clones; about 95% are singletons. This specimen consisted of unstimulated CD8+ T cells sorted from spleen or lymph node cells, obtained before transplant. Receptor source: a human donor who was the organ donor for an intestinal transplant.

The chain uses TRBV15 and TRBJ2-1, with 9 bases that match TRBD2. In germline, CDR1 is LNHNV, CDR2 YYDKDF (reference sequence). The trim removed 0 bases at V and 8 bases at J, leaving 8 bases unmatched. This CDR3 has 16 amino acids. The DNA for the CDR3 is TGTGCCACCAGCAGAGAATTGCTAGCGGGGATGGATGAGCAGTTCTTC. As protein: CATSRELLAGMDEQFF.

The count of this clone is one. The chain is built from TRBV5-4 and TRBJ2-7, with D perhaps TRBD2 (5 bases). The CDR3 covers 13 residues. Germline V gene data show CDR1 as SGHNT and CDR2 as YYREEE (reference sequence). Between the trimmed V and J ends, which lost 2 bases and 5 bases, there was a span of 11 bases. The CDR3 region has the DNA TGTGCCAGCAGCTTCGACGGGGTCGACGAGCAGTACTTC. Translating it yields CASSFDGVDEQYF.

This chain joins TRBV7-9 and TRBJ2-5; D may match TRBD1 or TRBD2 (6 bases each). The DNA matches TRBJ2-7 better at its end, which makes the J call doubtful. The germline CDR1 and CDR2 sequences are SEHNR and FQNEAQ (reference sequence). The CDR3 has 13 residues. As DNA, the CDR3 is TGTGCCAGCAGCTTGGGGGGCTGGGACGAGCAGTACTTC. Protein sequence: CASSLGGWDEQYF.

The V gene is TRBV4-2, the J gene TRBJ2-5; 8 nucleotides agree with TRBD2. Germline CDR1 reads LGHNA; CDR2 reads YNFKEQ. J gave up 2 bases and V 1 base, and 3 bases lay outside the gene matches. The CDR3 loop spans 15 amino acids. The CDR3 region has the DNA TGTGCCAGCAGCCAAGGGACTAGCTGGCAAGAGACCCAGTACTTC. Amino acid sequence: CASSQGTSWQETQYF.

The chain employs TRBV6-5 and TRBJ2-5; D gene unclear. V was cut by 0 bases and J by 0 bases, with 8 bases left in between. The CDR3 sequence is 15 residues long. Germline CDR1 MNHEY, CDR2 SVGAGI. CDR3 nucleotide sequence: TGTGCCAGCAGTTACTCGCTCAGTTACCAAGAGACCCAGTACTTC. Amino acids: CASSYSLSYQETQYF.

The chain is built from TRBV19 and TRBJ1-5; possible D gene TRBD1, 6 bases. Germline loops: CDR1 LNHDA, CDR2 SQIVND (reference sequence). CDR3 size: 16 residues. V lost 1 base to trimming and J lost 6 bases, with 16 bases between them. The CDR3 DNA sequence: TGTGCCAGTAGTATAGTGGCAGGGGACACAAGTCAGCCCCAGCATTTT. Protein product: CASSIVAGDTSQPQHF.

The rearrangement joins TRBV7-2 to TRBJ2-7; D assignment may be TRBD1 or TRBD2 (6 bases each). Trimming removed 3 bases at V and 3 bases at J, with 12 bases between. The germline V gene has CDR1 SGHTA and CDR2 FQGNSA. The CDR3 length is 14 residues. CDR3 DNA: TGTGCCAGCAGCTTGGGGGGCGACCACTACGAGCAGTACTTC. Translated, it gives CASSLGGDHYEQYF.

This rearrangement joins TRBV5-1 to TRBJ2-5; TRBD2 is a possible D gene (5 bases). TRBJ2-7 explains the end of the DNA better; the J call may be wrong. This CDR3 contains 14 residues. Looked up from germline, CDR1 is SGHRS and CDR2 is YFSETQ. The CDR3 sequence: CASSLYSGSYEQYF. For the CDR3, the DNA is TGCGCCAGCAGCTTGTATAGTGGGAGCTACGAGCAGTACTTC.

The rearrangement uses TRBV5-1 and TRBJ1-2, with 7 bases that match TRBD1. This CDR3 contains 14 residues. Trimming cost V 4 bases and J 5 bases; bases outside gene matches: 8. The germline CDR1 and CDR2 sequences are SGHRS and YFSETQ. The CDR3 coding sequence is TGCGCCAGCAGCCCAGGGGGTTCCTGGTATGGCTACACCTTC. It translates to CASSPGGSWYGYTF.

The chain recombines TRBV19 with TRBJ1-6, with 7 bases matching TRBD1. The J segment lost 6 bases and the V segment lost 5 bases, leaving 7 bases of the junction unmatched. The CDR3 totals 15 residues. CDR1 is LNHDA and CDR2 is SQIVND in the germline V gene (reference sequence). The CDR3 is CASSSRDSPNSPLHF. The CDR3 bases are TGTGCCAGTAGTTCCCGGGACAGCCCTAATTCACCCCTCCACTTT.

The V and J genes are TRBV5-1 and TRBJ1-2; maybe TRBD1 (6 bases). The length of the CDR3 is 15 residues. Germline V gene sequence: CDR1 SGHRS, CDR2 YFSETQ. Trimming left V 4 bases short and J 4 bases short, with 17 bases between. CDR3 DNA sequence: TGCGCCAGCAGCCCACTATCCGGACAGATCTATGGCTACACCTTC. It encodes CASSPLSGQIYGYTF.

This clone has a single count. The rearrangement uses TRBV23-1 and TRBJ2-1; possible D gene TRBD2, 7 bases. TRBV23-1 has ORF status, its function being uncertain. This CDR3 is 14 amino acids long. V lost 4 bases and J lost 7, with 14 bases in between. The DNA of the CDR3 is TGCGCCAGCAGTCGGGGGGGGCCGGGGAATGAGCAGTTCTTC. This codes for CASSRGGPGNEQFF.

This rearrangement joins TRBV13 to TRBJ2-1; D remains unclear. The V end lost 3 bases, the J end lost 7 bases, and 7 bases lay between the germline ends. The germline V gene encodes CDR1 PRHDT and CDR2 FYEKMQ (reference sequence). The CDR3 is 12 residues long. This chain's CDR3 is CASSFVKNEQFF. The CDR3 DNA reads as TGTGCCAGCAGCTTTGTAAAGAATGAGCAGTTCTTC.

The genes are TRBV19 and TRBJ2-1, with TRBD2 identical over 8 bases. The CDR3 is 15 amino acids. The germline gives CDR1 LNHDA, CDR2 SQIVND (reference sequence). Trimming at V came to 8 bases and at J to 4 bases, leaving 10 bases not matched to a gene. This CDR3 is CASQFQSGGYNEQFF. The DNA of the CDR3 is TGTGCCAGTCAATTCCAATCGGGGGGGTACAATGAGCAGTTCTTC.

This clone was detected a few times. V gene TRBV4-1 combines with J gene TRBJ1-1; possible D gene TRBD1, 5 bases. The CDR3 is made up of 14 amino acids. V shed 1 base and J shed 5 bases, with 11 bases lying between them. Looked up from germline, CDR1 is MGHRA and CDR2 is YSYEKL. This CDR3 is CASSQGWGWTEAFF. The CDR3, as DNA: TGCGCCAGCAGCCAAGGTTGGGGGTGGACTGAAGCTTTCTTT.

The chain recombines TRBV27 with TRBJ1-6; TRBD1 is a possible D gene (5 bases). The CDR3 extends over 15 amino acids. V was clipped by 4 bases and J by 9 bases, with 16 bases between them. The germline CDR1 and CDR2 sequences are MNHEY and SMNVEV (reference sequence). Written as DNA, the CDR3 is TGTGCCAGCAGTTCCCTATTGGGGGGGGGTTCACCCCTCCACTTT. Protein sequence: CASSSLLGGGSPLHF.

The CDR3 spells CASSQGSMSSYNEQFF. The CDR3 coding sequence is TGCGCCAGCAGCCAAGGGTCGATGAGCTCCTACAATGAGCAGTTCTTC. The chain joins TRBV4-1 to TRBJ2-1, with D unclear. The V end lost 1 base, the J end lost 0 bases, and 10 bases lay between the germline ends. Germline V lookup: CDR1 MGHRA, CDR2 YSYEKL. This CDR3 is built from 16 residues.

This sequence joins TRBV27 and TRBJ1-3; tentative D call: TRBD1 (6 bases). Looked up from germline, CDR1 is MNHEY and CDR2 is SMNVEV (reference sequence). This CDR3 has 13 amino acids. V gave up 8 bases and J gave up 4 bases, with 12 bases separating them. The CDR3 spells CASAGGTGNTIYF. The CDR3 DNA sequence: TGTGCCAGCGCGGGGGGCACAGGAAACACCATATATTTT.

This chain connects TRBV2 to TRBJ2-3; D gene unclear. From germline, CDR1 is SNHLY and CDR2 FYNNEI. Trimming shortened V by 3 bases and J by 2 bases, and 9 bases separated the two germline ends. The length of the CDR3 is 14 residues. CDR3 nucleotide sequence: TGTGCCAGCAGTGAGAACGTCTTCACAGATACGCAGTATTTT. It specifies CASSENVFTDTQYF.

Written as DNA, the CDR3 is TGTGCCAACTTTCCCCGGGACAGGTCACCCTACGAGCAGTACTTC. This sequence encodes CANFPRDRSPYEQYF. J is TRBJ2-7 and V is TRBV6-1, with TRBD1 identical over 8 bases. Per the germline V gene, CDR1 is MNHNS and CDR2 is SASEGT. The CDR3 length is 15 residues. V shed 10 bases and J 2 bases; nucleotides not matched to a gene: 13.

This clone appeared a single time. The J gene is TRBJ2-2, the V gene TRBV19; 9 nucleotides agree with TRBD2. The germline V gene encodes CDR1 LNHDA and CDR2 SQIVND (reference sequence). CDR3 length: 15 residues. J lost 6 bases, V lost 1 base, and 3 bases had no gene match. The CDR3 nucleotides read TGTGCCAGTAGTATAGTGGCGGGGGGGGCCGGGGAGCTGTTTTTT. Its translation: CASSIVAGGAGELFF.

A single count supports this clone. Other DNA sequences in this specimen translate into the identical CDR3. The genes are TRBV9 and TRBJ2-1; D is undetermined. The CDR3 covers 13 residues. CDR1 is SGDLS and CDR2 is YYNGEE in the germline V gene. Deletions cut 2 bases from V and 4 bases from J, with 7 bases between. The CDR3 here is CASSVNSYNEQFF. DNA of the CDR3: TGTGCCAGCAGCGTGAACAGTTACAATGAGCAGTTCTTC.

The chain is built from TRBV11-1 and TRBJ2-3, with D possibly matching TRBD1 (5 bases). Trimming removed 5 bases from V and 0 bases from J, with 9 bases in between. The CDR3 totals 14 residues. Germline-derived CDR1 and CDR2 are SGHAT and FQDESV (reference sequence). This chain's CDR3 is CASSPGPSTDTQYF. In DNA, the CDR3 is TGTGCCAGCAGCCCAGGGCCCAGCACAGATACGCAGTATTTT.